This TCR beta chain was observed in a study of T cells in Graves' hyperthyroidism and ophthalmopathy. Study at large: It was at initial diagnosis, before any treatment, that peripheral blood was collected.

The CDR3 loop spans 13 amino acids. Trimming stripped 4 bases from V and 3 bases from J, with 7 bases between. Per germline, CDR1 MNHNS and CDR2 SASEGT. Using RNA transcripts as the source, TCR beta CDR3 regions were amplified. The TCR CDR3 first-round RT-PCR relied on the HTBI primer set. TCRdb re-derived calls from the multiplex PCR reads in MiXCR, one entry per CDR3 protein. The sample contains 300,000 to 450,000 distinct CDR3 sequences, 18% of which appear only once. The TCR comes from a man between 18 and 29 years old with Graves' ophthalmopathy. V usage is TRBV6-1 and J usage is TRBJ1-5; D is perhaps TRBD1 (5 bases). The sequencing sample was made of blood. The CDR3 DNA reads as TGTGCCAGCAGTGGACAGCCCAATCAGCCCCAGCATTTT. Its translation is CASSGQPNQPQHF.